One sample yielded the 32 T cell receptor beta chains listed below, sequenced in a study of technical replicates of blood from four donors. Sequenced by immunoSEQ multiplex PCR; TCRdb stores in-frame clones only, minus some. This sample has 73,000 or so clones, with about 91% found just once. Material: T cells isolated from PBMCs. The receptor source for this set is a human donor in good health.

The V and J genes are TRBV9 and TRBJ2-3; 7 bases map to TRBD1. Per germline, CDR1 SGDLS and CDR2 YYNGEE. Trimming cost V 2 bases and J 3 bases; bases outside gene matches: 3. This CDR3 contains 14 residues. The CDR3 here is CASSVDRVTDTQYF. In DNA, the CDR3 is TGTGCCAGCAGCGTTGACAGGGTTACAGATACGCAGTATTTT.

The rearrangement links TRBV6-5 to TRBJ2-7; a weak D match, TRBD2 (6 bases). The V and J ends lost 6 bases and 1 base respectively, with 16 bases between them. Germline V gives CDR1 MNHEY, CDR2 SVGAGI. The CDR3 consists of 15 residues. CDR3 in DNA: TGTGCCAGCAGGGGGGGACTTACCGGGTCCTACGAGCAGTACTTC. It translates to CASRGGLTGSYEQYF.

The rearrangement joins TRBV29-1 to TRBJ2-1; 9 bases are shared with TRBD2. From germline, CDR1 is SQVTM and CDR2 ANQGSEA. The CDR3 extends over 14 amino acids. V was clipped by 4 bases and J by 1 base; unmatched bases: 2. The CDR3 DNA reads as TGCAGCGTTGCGCGGGGGGGATCCTACAATGAGCAGTTCTTC. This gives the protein CSVARGGSYNEQFF.

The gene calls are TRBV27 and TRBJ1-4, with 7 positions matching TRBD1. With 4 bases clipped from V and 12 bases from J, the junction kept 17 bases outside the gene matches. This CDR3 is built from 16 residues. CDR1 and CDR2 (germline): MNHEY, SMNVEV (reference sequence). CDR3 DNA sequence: TGTGCCAGCAGTTATAGGAGACAGGGCTCGTTAATTGAACTGTTTTTT. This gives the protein CASSYRRQGSLIELFF.

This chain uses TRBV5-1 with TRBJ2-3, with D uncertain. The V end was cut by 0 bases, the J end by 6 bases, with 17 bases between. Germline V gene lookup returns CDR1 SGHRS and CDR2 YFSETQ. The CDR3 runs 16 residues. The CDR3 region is CASSLGSGDLADTQYF. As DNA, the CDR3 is TGCGCCAGCAGCTTGGGGTCGGGTGATCTGGCGGATACGCAGTATTTT. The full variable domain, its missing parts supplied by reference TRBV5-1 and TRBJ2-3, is KAGVTQTPRYLIKTRGQQVTLSCSPISGHRSVSWYQQTPGQGLQFLFEYFSETQRNKGNFPGRFSGRQFSNSRSEMNVSTLELGDSALYLCASSLGSGDLADTQYFGPGTRLTVL.

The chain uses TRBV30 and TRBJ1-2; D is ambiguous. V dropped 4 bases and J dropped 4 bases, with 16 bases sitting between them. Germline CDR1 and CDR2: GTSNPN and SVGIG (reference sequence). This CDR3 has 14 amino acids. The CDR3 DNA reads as TGTGCCTGGATCATTGAACATCTGCCCTATGGCTACACCTTC. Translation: CAWIIEHLPYGYTF.

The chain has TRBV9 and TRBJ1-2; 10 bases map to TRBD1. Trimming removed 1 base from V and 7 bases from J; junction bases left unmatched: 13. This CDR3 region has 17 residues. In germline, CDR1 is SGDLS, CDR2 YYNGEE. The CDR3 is CASSVLGQGYLRTGYTF. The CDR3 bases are TGTGCCAGCAGCGTACTGGGACAGGGGTACCTACGTACTGGCTACACCTTC. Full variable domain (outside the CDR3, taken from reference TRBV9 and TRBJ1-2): DSGVTQTPKHLITATGQRVTLRCSPRSGDLSVYWYQQSLDQGLQFLIQYYNGEERAKGNILERFSAQQFPDLHSELNLSSLELGDSALYFCASSVLGQGYLRTGYTFGSGTRLTVV.

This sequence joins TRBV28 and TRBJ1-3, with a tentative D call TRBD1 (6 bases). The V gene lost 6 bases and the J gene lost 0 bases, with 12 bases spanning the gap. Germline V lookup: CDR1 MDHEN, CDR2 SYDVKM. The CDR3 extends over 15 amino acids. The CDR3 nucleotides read TGTGCCAGCAGGCCTACAGGGAGCTCTGGAAACACCATATATTTT. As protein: CASRPTGSSGNTIYF.

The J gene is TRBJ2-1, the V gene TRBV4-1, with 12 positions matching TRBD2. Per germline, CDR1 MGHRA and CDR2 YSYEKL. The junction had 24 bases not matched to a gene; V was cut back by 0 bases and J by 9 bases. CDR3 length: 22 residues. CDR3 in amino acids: CASSQDYLWAGLAGKGGGEQFF. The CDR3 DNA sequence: TGCGCCAGCAGCCAAGATTATTTGTGGGCAGGACTAGCGGGAAAGGGGGGTGGTGAGCAGTTCTTC.

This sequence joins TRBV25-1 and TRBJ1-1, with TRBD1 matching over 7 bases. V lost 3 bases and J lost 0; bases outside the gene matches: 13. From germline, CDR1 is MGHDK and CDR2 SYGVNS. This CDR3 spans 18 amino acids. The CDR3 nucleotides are TGTGCCAGCAGTGACGGAGGACATTTAGGGGGCTTGAACACTGAAGCTTTCTTT. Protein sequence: CASSDGGHLGGLNTEAFF.

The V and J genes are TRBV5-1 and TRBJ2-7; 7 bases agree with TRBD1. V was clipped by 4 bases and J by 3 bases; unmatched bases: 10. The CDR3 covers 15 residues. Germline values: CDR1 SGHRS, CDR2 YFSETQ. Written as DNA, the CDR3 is TGCGCCAGCAGCCCCAAAACAGGGGTCGGCTACGAGCAGTACTTC. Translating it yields CASSPKTGVGYEQYF.

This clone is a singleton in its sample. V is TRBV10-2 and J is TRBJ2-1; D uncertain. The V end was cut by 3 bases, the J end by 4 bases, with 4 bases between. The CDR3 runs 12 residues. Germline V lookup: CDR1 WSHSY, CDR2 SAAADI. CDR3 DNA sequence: TGCGCCAGCAGTGACCCGTACAATGAGCAGTTCTTC. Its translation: CASSDPYNEQFF.

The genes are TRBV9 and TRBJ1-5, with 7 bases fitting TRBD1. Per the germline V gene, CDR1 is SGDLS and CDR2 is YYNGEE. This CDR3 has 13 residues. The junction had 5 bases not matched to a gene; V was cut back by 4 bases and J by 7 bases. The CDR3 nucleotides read TGTGCCAGCAGCAAGGAGGGGGCACAGCCCCAGCATTTT. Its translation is CASSKEGAQPQHF.

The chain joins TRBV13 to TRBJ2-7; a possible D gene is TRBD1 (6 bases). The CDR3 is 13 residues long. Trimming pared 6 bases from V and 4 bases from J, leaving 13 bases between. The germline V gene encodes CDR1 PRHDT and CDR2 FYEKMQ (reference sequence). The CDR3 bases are TGTGCCAGCAGGGGTGGGGGCGGTTACGAGCAGTACTTC. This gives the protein CASRGGGGYEQYF.

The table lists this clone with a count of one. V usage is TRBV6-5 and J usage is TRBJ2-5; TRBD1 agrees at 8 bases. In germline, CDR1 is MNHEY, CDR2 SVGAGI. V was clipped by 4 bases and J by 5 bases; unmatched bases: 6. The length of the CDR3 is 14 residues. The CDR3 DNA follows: TGTGCCAGCAGTTTGCAGGGGGCTTGGGAGACCCAGTACTTC. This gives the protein CASSLQGAWETQYF.

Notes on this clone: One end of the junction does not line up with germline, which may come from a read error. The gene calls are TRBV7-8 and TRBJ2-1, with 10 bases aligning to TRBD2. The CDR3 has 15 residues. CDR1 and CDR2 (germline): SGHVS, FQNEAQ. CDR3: CASSLAGVLYNEQFF. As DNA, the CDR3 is TGTGCCAGCAGCCTAGCGGGAGTGTTATACAATGAGCAGTTCTTC.

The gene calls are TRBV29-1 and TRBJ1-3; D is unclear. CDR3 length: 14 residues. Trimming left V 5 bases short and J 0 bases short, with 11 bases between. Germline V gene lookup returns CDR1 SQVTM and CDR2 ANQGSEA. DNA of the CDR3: TGCAGCGTTCGAGCGGGCAACTCTGGAAACACCATATATTTT. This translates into CSVRAGNSGNTIYF.

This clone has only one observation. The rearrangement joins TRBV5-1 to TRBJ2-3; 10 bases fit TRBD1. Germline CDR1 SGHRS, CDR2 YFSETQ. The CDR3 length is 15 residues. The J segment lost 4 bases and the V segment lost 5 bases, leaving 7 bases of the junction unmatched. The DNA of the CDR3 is TGCGCCAGCAGTGAAGGGACAGGGGTGTCAGATACGCAGTATTTT. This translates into CASSEGTGVSDTQYF.

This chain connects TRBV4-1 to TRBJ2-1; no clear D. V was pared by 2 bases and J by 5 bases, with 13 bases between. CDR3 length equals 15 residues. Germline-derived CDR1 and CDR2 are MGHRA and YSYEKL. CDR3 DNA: TGCGCCAGCAGCCAATATGATACTGAGGACAATGAGCAGTTCTTC. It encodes CASSQYDTEDNEQFF.

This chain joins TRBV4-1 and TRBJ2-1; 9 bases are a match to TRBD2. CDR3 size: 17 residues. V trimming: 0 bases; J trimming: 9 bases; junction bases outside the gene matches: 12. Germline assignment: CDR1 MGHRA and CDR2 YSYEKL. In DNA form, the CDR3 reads TGCGCCAGCAGCCAAGATTATTCGGCTAGCGGGAAAAGTGAGCAGTTCTTC. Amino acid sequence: CASSQDYSASGKSEQFF.

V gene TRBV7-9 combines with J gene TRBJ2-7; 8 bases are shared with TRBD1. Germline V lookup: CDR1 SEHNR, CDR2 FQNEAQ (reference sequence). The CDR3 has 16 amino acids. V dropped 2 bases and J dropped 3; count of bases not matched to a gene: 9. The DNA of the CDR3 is TGTGCCAGCAGCTTAATTCCAGGGGGCTACGACTACGAGCAGTACTTC. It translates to CASSLIPGGYDYEQYF.

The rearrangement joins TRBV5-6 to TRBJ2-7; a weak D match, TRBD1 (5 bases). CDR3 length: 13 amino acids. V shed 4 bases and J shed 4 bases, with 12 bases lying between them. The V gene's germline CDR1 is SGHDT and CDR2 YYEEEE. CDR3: CASSPGHTYEQYF. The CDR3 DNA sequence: TGTGCCAGCAGCCCCGGACACACATACGAGCAGTACTTC.

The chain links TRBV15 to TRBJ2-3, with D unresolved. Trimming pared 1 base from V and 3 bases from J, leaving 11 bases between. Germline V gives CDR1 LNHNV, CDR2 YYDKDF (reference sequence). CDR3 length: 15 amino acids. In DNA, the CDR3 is TGTGCCACCAGCAGAGCTCTGGTTCGGACAGATACGCAGTATTTT. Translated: CATSRALVRTDTQYF.

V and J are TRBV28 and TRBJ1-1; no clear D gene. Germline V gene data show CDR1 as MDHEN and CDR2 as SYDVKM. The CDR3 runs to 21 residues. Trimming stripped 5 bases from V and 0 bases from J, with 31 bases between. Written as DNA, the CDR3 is TGTGCCAGCAGTCCATATTGGCCAGCGTTTTCCTCGGTCGGTATGAACACTGAAGCTTTCTTT. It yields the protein CASSPYWPAFSSVGMNTEAFF.

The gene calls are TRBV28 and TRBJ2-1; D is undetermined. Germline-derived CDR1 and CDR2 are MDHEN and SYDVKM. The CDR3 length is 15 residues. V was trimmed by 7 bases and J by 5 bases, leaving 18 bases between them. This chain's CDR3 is CASNTWSINNNEQFF. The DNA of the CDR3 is TGTGCCAGCAATACCTGGAGTATAAACAACAATGAGCAGTTCTTC.

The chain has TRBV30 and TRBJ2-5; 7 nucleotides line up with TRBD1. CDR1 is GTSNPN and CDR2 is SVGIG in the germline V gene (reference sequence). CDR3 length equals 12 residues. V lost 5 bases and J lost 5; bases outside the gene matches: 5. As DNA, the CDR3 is TGTGCCTGGGGAGACAGGGAGGAGACCCAGTACTTC. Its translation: CAWGDREETQYF.

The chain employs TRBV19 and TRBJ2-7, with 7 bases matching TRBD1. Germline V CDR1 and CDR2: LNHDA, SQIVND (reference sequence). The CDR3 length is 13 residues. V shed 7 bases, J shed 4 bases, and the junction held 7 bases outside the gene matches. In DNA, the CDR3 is TGTGCCAGTACCACAGGGGCGGGTTACGAGCAGTACTTC. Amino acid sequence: CASTTGAGYEQYF.

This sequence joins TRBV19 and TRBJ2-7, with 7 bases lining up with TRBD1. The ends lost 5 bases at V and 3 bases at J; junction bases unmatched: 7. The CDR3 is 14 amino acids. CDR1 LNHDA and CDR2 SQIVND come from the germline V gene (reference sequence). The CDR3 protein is CASSWARDSYEQYF. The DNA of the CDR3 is TGTGCCAGTAGTTGGGCCCGGGACAGCTACGAGCAGTACTTC.

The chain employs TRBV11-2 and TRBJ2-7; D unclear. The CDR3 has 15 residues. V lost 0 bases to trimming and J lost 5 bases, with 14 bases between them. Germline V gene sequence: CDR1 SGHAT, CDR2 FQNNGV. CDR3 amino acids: CASSLEVRVDNEQYF. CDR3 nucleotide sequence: TGTGCCAGCAGCTTAGAGGTCCGGGTAGATAACGAGCAGTACTTC.

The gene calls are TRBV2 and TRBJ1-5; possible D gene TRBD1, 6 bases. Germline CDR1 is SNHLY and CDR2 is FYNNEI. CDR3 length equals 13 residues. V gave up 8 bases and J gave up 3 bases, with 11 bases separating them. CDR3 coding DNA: TGTGCCAGCGGAACAGGGCCCAATCAGCCCCAGCATTTT. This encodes CASGTGPNQPQHF.

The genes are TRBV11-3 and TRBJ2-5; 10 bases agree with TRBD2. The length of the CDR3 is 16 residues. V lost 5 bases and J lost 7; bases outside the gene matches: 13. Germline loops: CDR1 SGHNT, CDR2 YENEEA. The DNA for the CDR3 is TGTGCCAGCAGCCCCAGCGGGGGGGCCGGTTATGTGACCCAGTACTTC. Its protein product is CASSPSGGAGYVTQYF.

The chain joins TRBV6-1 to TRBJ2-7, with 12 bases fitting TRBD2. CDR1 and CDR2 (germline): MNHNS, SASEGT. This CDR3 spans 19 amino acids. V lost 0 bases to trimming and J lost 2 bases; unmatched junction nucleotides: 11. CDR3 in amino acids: CASSEARLAGERIAYEQYF. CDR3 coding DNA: TGTGCCAGCAGTGAAGCCCGACTAGCGGGAGAACGAATAGCCTACGAGCAGTACTTC.